The 11 T cell receptor beta chains below were found in one sample sequenced in a study of T cell responses to AZD1222 COVID-19 vaccine. Sequenced by immunoSEQ multiplex PCR; TCRdb stores in-frame clones only, minus some. The sample lists more than 85,000 clones; about four fifths were seen once. The material was peripheral blood, obtained on day 0 of AZD1222 vaccination. The source of these receptors is an adult in good health.

The rearrangement joins TRBV6-2 or TRBV6-3 to TRBJ1-6; TRBD1 agrees at 9 bases. CDR3 size: 16 residues. The V gene's germline CDR1 is MNHEY and CDR2 SVGEGT. Trimming cost V 6 bases and J 5 bases; bases outside gene matches: 8. The CDR3 spells CASSYGQGTNNSPLHF. The CDR3 DNA follows: TGTGCCAGCAGCTATGGACAGGGGACGAATAATTCACCCCTCCACTTT.

The chain joins TRBV5-1 to TRBJ1-2, with 9 bases fitting TRBD1. Per germline, CDR1 SGHRS and CDR2 YFSETQ. CDR3 size: 15 residues. Trimming took 0 bases from V and 2 from J; bases not matched to a gene: 2. CDR3 protein: CASSLGGQGNYGYTF. The DNA of the CDR3 is TGCGCCAGCAGCTTGGGGGGACAGGGAAACTATGGCTACACCTTC. Drawing the rest from reference TRBV5-1 and TRBJ1-2, the complete variable domain is KAGVTQTPRYLIKTRGQQVTLSCSPISGHRSVSWYQQTPGQGLQFLFEYFSETQRNKGNFPGRFSGRQFSNSRSEMNVSTLELGDSALYLCASSLGGQGNYGYTFGSGTRLTVV.

V and J are TRBV11-2 and TRBJ1-3; D gene unclear. The CDR3 contains 12 residues. Germline V lookup: CDR1 SGHAT, CDR2 FQNNGV. V was cut by 1 base and J by 10 bases, with 8 bases left in between. DNA for the CDR3: TGTGCCAGCAGCTTAGGAGAGGAGACCATATATTTT. Translated, it gives CASSLGEETIYF.

The rearrangement links TRBV7-2 to TRBJ2-2; unclear D gene. The CDR3 is made up of 13 amino acids. V dropped 4 bases and J dropped 5 bases, with 8 bases sitting between them. Germline lookup yields CDR1 SGHTA and CDR2 FQGNSA. The CDR3 protein is CASSSRTTGELFF. In nucleotides, the CDR3 is TGTGCCAGCAGCTCCCGGACGACCGGGGAGCTGTTTTTT.

The chain joins TRBV5-5 to TRBJ2-7, with 11 nucleotides matching TRBD1. V trimming: 3 bases; J trimming: 3 bases; junction bases outside the gene matches: 8. This CDR3 has 16 residues. Germline CDR1 is SGHKS and CDR2 is YYEKEE (reference sequence). The CDR3 reads CASSWGPGTGGYEQYF. CDR3 nucleotide sequence: TGTGCCAGCAGCTGGGGGCCCGGGACAGGGGGCTACGAGCAGTACTTC.

The V gene is TRBV5-1, the J gene TRBJ2-4, with TRBD2 matching over 8 bases. CDR3 size: 16 residues. Germline loops: CDR1 SGHRS, CDR2 YFSETQ. J gave up 0 bases and V 4 bases, and 6 bases lay outside the gene matches. The CDR3, as DNA: TGCGCCAGCAGCGTAACTAGCGGTCTAGCCAAAAACATTCAGTACTTC. Its protein product is CASSVTSGLAKNIQYF.

The table lists this clone with a count of one. Its ends do not fully match the called genes, so a read error is possible. V is TRBV11-2 and J is TRBJ2-7, with D perhaps matching TRBD1 (5 bases). Germline values: CDR1 SGHAT, CDR2 FQNNGV. This CDR3 has 14 amino acids. The CDR3 region has the DNA TGTGCCAGCAGCTCCGAACCAGGGTCCTTCGAGCAGTACTTC. Translated, it gives CASSSEPGSFEQYF.

The chain employs TRBV7-6 and TRBJ1-1; 8 bases map to TRBD1. CDR3 length equals 15 residues. Germline CDR1 SGHVS, CDR2 FNYEAQ. After removal of 1 base from V and 5 bases from J, the junction contained 6 bases not matched to a gene. CDR3 region: CASSLVAGGKTEAFF. The CDR3 DNA reads TGTGCCAGCAGCTTAGTGGCAGGGGGCAAGACTGAAGCTTTCTTT.

This chain uses TRBV30 with TRBJ1-2; TRBD1 agrees at 9 bases. Germline values: CDR1 GTSNPN, CDR2 SVGIG (reference sequence). The CDR3 length is 13 residues. V was clipped by 2 bases and J by 4 bases; unmatched bases: 2. CDR3 residues: CAWSRQGGYGYTF. In DNA form, the CDR3 reads TGTGCCTGGAGTCGACAGGGGGGCTATGGCTACACCTTC.

The gene calls are TRBV11-2 and TRBJ1-1; perhaps TRBD1 as D (6 bases). This CDR3 is built from 14 residues. V was clipped by 2 bases and J by 8 bases, with 15 bases between them. Germline V gene sequence: CDR1 SGHAT, CDR2 FQNNGV. The CDR3 DNA sequence: TGTGCCAGCAGCTTACTTAGACAGGATGGGGAAGCTTTCTTT. Encoded protein: CASSLLRQDGEAFF.

The chain uses TRBV11-3 and TRBJ1-2, with D possibly TRBD1 on 6 matching bases. This CDR3 contains 14 residues. Germline lookup yields CDR1 SGHNT and CDR2 YENEEA. Trimming stripped 4 bases from V and 2 bases from J, with 11 bases between. The CDR3 sequence is CASSSVGGNYGYTF. The CDR3 DNA follows: TGTGCCAGCAGCTCAGTAGGGGGAAACTATGGCTACACCTTC.